This entry concerns a single T cell receptor beta chain. Authors' data handling: Amplification of reference gene primers was used by the study to estimate nucleated cell counts. TCRdb's table, derived via immunoSEQ multiplex PCR, lists solely in-frame clones and lacks some. For V, J and clone size, that table is used; D and trimming come from the DNA. Of 120,000 or so clones in the sample, 65% to 90% are singletons; the top ten hold roughly 6.7%. The record originates from a study of blood T cell repertoires in COVID-19. The wider study: Sources were T cells, B-cell-depleted T cells, or PBMCs; the material itself was cDNA or gDNA.

There are 17 residues in the CDR3. Trimming left V 4 bases short and J 0 bases short, with 16 bases between. CDR1 and CDR2 from the germline V gene are MNHNS and SASEGT. What was sequenced was peripheral blood. The chain uses TRBV6-1 and TRBJ1-5; maybe TRBD1 (5 bases). The TCR originated in a man at least 80 years old with active or convalescent COVID-19. CDR3: CASSGITGLLSNQPQHF. The CDR3 DNA reads as TGTGCCAGCAGTGGAATTACGGGACTCCTTAGCAATCAGCCCCAGCATTTT.